Shown below are 24 T cell receptor beta chains from a single sample sequenced in a study of regulatory T cells in long-lasting Graves disease. The TCR beta library used iRepertoire HTBI primers with Arm-PCR amplification of CDR3. TCRdb passed the multiplex PCR reads through MiXCR, listing each CDR3 protein once. The table has fewer than 550,000 distinct CDR3 sequences, 15% to 20% seen once; the top ten hold 20% to 30%. Time point described: newly diagnosed GD, antithyroid drugs for less than 3 months. Extracted RNA from PBMCs served as the source of the TCR library. The same specimen was also included in a second study, on T cells in Graves' hyperthyroidism and ophthalmopathy.

Specimen: peripheral blood mononuclear cells (PBMCs), collected at new diagnosis, from a patient treated with antithyroid drugs. The receptors derive from a woman aged 35-65 years with Graves disease.

J is TRBJ2-7 and V is TRBV19; D is undetermined. The CDR3 spans 13 residues. Deletions cut 11 bases from V and 3 bases from J, with 17 bases between. Germline-derived CDR1 and CDR2 are LNHDA and SQIVND (reference sequence). The CDR3 loop is CAGLKETYYEQYF. The CDR3 DNA reads as TGTGCCGGCCTCAAGGAGACCTACTACGAGCAGTACTTC.

CDR3 nucleotides: TGCAGTGGAGGCAAAGCTAACACTGAAGCTTTCTTT. Translating it yields CSGGKANTEAFF. This chain uses TRBV20-1 with TRBJ1-1; unclear D gene. Germline CDR1 is DFQATT and CDR2 is SNEGSKA (reference sequence). CDR3 length equals 12 residues. The V end lost 7 bases, the J end lost 2 bases, and 11 bases lay between the germline ends.

This clonotype was observed a handful of times. The V call is TRBV7-2, the J call TRBJ1-3; D is ambiguous. The CDR3 loop spans 13 amino acids. The germline V gene encodes CDR1 SGHTA and CDR2 FQGNSA. V dropped 1 base and J dropped 4 bases, with 5 bases sitting between them. The CDR3 spells CASSLVIGNTIYF. The CDR3 DNA reads TGTGCCAGCAGCTTAGTGATCGGAAACACCATATATTTT.

The chain combines TRBV18 with TRBJ1-1; no definite D call. The length of the CDR3 is 14 residues. Trimming cost V 3 bases and J 5 bases, with 13 bases left between them. CDR1 is KGHSH and CDR2 is LQKENI in the germline V gene. CDR3 in DNA: TGTGCCAGCTCACCCCCCTCGGGGAGAACTGAAGCTTTCTTT. Amino acid sequence: CASSPPSGRTEAFF.

The V gene is TRBV7-9, the J gene TRBJ1-3, with D perhaps TRBD1 (6 bases). The CDR3 covers 15 residues. V was shortened by 7 bases and J by 4 bases, with 17 bases between the two germline ends. From germline, CDR1 is SEHNR and CDR2 FQNEAQ (reference sequence). CDR3 residues: CASIESGGPGNTIYF. The CDR3 coding sequence is TGTGCCAGCATCGAAAGCGGGGGGCCGGGAAACACCATATATTTT.

J is TRBJ1-2 and V is TRBV5-1; D is unresolved. Deletions cut 0 bases from V and 8 bases from J, with 11 bases between. Germline-derived CDR1 and CDR2 are SGHRS and YFSETQ. There are 13 residues in the CDR3. The CDR3 DNA reads as TGCGCCAGCAGCTTGGCCGGGGAGAAAGGCTACACCTTC. Translation: CASSLAGEKGYTF.

This chain uses TRBV7-3 with TRBJ2-1; tentative D call: TRBD2 (6 bases). Trimming stripped 3 bases from V and 4 bases from J, with 10 bases between. Germline V gene lookup returns CDR1 SGHTA and CDR2 FQGTGA. The CDR3 contains 14 residues. CDR3 protein: CASSFGLPYNEQFF. CDR3 sequence (DNA): TGTGCCAGCAGCTTCGGACTACCTTACAATGAGCAGTTCTTC.

This clonotype was seen a single time. The gene calls are TRBV15 and TRBJ2-5, with 7 nucleotides matching TRBD2. Trimming removed 1 base from V and 4 bases from J; junction bases left unmatched: 6. Germline CDR1 and CDR2: LNHNV and YYDKDF (reference sequence). The CDR3 loop spans 15 amino acids. The chain's CDR3 is CATSRGAGSGETQYF. The DNA for the CDR3 is TGTGCCACCAGCAGAGGAGCGGGGTCAGGAGAGACCCAGTACTTC.

This clonotype was recorded a few times. V usage is TRBV7-9 and J usage is TRBJ2-5; unclear D gene. Trimming removed 3 bases from V and 5 bases from J, with 7 bases in between. CDR1 and CDR2 (germline): SEHNR, FQNEAQ (reference sequence). The CDR3 loop spans 12 amino acids. CDR3 DNA sequence: TGTGCCAGCAGCTTGGGTTACGAGACCCAGTACTTC. This gives the protein CASSLGYETQYF.

This clonotype has at least ten counts. The V gene is TRBV30, the J gene TRBJ2-7, with 7 positions matching TRBD1. The V and J ends lost 1 base and 6 bases, in that order; junction bases with no gene match: 9. There are 14 residues in the CDR3. CDR1 and CDR2 from the germline V gene are GTSNPN and SVGIG (reference sequence). CDR3 in DNA: TGTGCCTGGAGTGGGGGACAGACCGCCAGCGAGCAGTACTTC. Translated: CAWSGGQTASEQYF. Complete variable domain (other parts from reference TRBV30 and TRBJ2-7): SQTIHQWPATLVQPVGSPLSLECTVEGTSNPNLYWYRQAAGRGLQLLFYSVGIGQISSEVPQNLSASRPQDRQFILSSKKLLLSDSGFYLCAWSGGQTASEQYFGPGTRLTVT.

This rearrangement joins TRBV5-4 to TRBJ2-5; D gene uncertain. Germline CDR1 reads SGHNT; CDR2 reads YYREEE (reference sequence). V was trimmed by 0 bases and J by 1 base, leaving 13 bases between them. CDR3 size: 16 residues. The chain's CDR3 is CASSLALGTRQETQYF. In DNA form, the CDR3 reads TGTGCCAGCAGCTTGGCCCTAGGCACACGCCAAGAGACCCAGTACTTC.

The V gene is TRBV6-5, the J gene TRBJ1-6; D unresolved. The V end was cut by 2 bases, the J end by 7 bases, with 6 bases between. CDR3 size: 13 residues. Looked up from germline, CDR1 is MNHEY and CDR2 is SVGAGI. Written as DNA, the CDR3 is TGTGCCAGCAGTTACGACGGGAATTCACCCCTCCACTTT. The encoded protein is CASSYDGNSPLHF.

This clonotype was seen only a few times. V and J are TRBV12-5 and TRBJ1-1; D remains ambiguous. Per germline, CDR1 LGHNT and CDR2 FRNRAP. There are 11 residues in the CDR3. V lost 6 bases, J lost 7 bases, and 9 bases lay in between. CDR3 coding DNA: TGTGCTAGTGGCCTTAACGATGAAGCTTTCTTT. Its translation is CASGLNDEAFF.

The chain carries TRBV6-1 and TRBJ1-1; D remains ambiguous. V lost 7 bases, J lost 5 bases, and 17 bases lay in between. CDR1 and CDR2 (germline): MNHNS, SASEGT. The CDR3 consists of 14 residues. The CDR3 nucleotides read TGTGCCAGCACCTCAATAAAGGGCACGACTGAAGCTTTCTTT. This translates into CASTSIKGTTEAFF.

This clonotype was seen many times. The V gene is TRBV4-1, the J gene TRBJ1-2; D is uncertain. The V end lost 2 bases, the J end lost 3 bases, and 10 bases lay between the germline ends. This CDR3 region has 14 residues. Germline V gene lookup returns CDR1 MGHRA and CDR2 YSYEKL. CDR3 protein: CASSQNHKDYGYTF. The CDR3 DNA sequence: TGCGCCAGCAGCCAAAATCACAAAGACTATGGCTACACCTTC.

In this sample, this clonotype turned up many times. This chain connects TRBV11-2 to TRBJ2-7; no firm D call. CDR1 SGHAT and CDR2 FQNNGV come from the germline V gene. V was clipped by 6 bases and J by 6 bases, with 9 bases between them. The CDR3 extends over 11 amino acids. CDR3 bases: TGTGCCAGCAGTCCCGGCGGCGAGCAGTACTTC. Translation: CASSPGGEQYF.

This clonotype appeared a few times. The rearrangement uses TRBV6-2 or TRBV6-3 and TRBJ1-2; 9 bases match TRBD1. The germline CDR1 and CDR2 sequences are MNHEY and SVGEGT. The ends lost 11 bases at V and 7 bases at J; junction bases unmatched: 5. There are 11 residues in the CDR3. The CDR3 protein is CAGRGQGGYTF. The CDR3 bases are TGTGCCGGTAGGGGACAGGGTGGCTACACCTTC.

This clonotype has a count of ten or more. The V and J genes are TRBV12-3 or TRBV12-4 and TRBJ1-1; D perhaps matches TRBD1 (5 bases). CDR3 length: 13 amino acids. Trimming removed 5 bases from V and 10 bases from J, with 17 bases in between. CDR3 bases: TGTGCCAGCAGTCCCGGGACGGTGGGCTTAGCTTTCTTT. It codes for CASSPGTVGLAFF.

The chain has TRBV24-1 and TRBJ1-2; D ambiguous. Germline-derived CDR1 and CDR2 are KGHDR and SFDVKD. CDR3 size: 15 residues. Trimming shortened V by 12 bases and J by 7 bases, and 26 bases separated the two germline ends. The CDR3 region has the DNA TGTGCCCCCGGGCTCCGTCTCAAGAATGGATGTGGCTACACCTTC. It specifies CAPGLRLKNGCGYTF.

V usage is TRBV29-1 and J usage is TRBJ2-2; weak D call: TRBD1 (5 bases). V lost 3 bases to trimming and J lost 3 bases, with 14 bases between them. Per germline, CDR1 SQVTM and CDR2 ANQGSEA. CDR3 size: 15 residues. The CDR3 coding sequence is TGCAGCGTTGAGGGGCTTGGAGTAGACACCGGGGAGCTGTTTTTT. It specifies CSVEGLGVDTGELFF.

This clonotype was seen only a few times. V and J are TRBV3-1 and TRBJ1-3; D unclear. The length of the CDR3 is 15 residues. The V gene lost 0 bases and the J gene lost 3 bases, with 9 bases spanning the gap. Germline CDR1 and CDR2: LGHDT and YNNKEL (reference sequence). CDR3 in DNA: TGTGCCAGCAGCCAAGAAGGGCAGTTTGGAAACACCATATATTTT. Translating gives CASSQEGQFGNTIYF.

The chain recombines TRBV5-1 with TRBJ2-5, with unresolved D. The V gene's germline CDR1 is SGHRS and CDR2 YFSETQ. The V end lost 0 bases, the J end lost 3 bases, and 6 bases lay between the germline ends. The CDR3 is made up of 13 amino acids. The CDR3 DNA is TGCGCCAGCAGCTTGGCCGCAGAAGAGACCCAGTACTTC. Protein product: CASSLAAEETQYF.

This clonotype was found once. The chain has TRBV28 and TRBJ2-1; 7 bases line up with TRBD2. V was pared by 8 bases and J by 15 bases, with 7 bases of the junction left unmatched. The CDR3 has 10 residues. CDR1 is MDHEN, CDR2 SYDVKM, per germline. The CDR3 loop is CASGGRLLFF. DNA for the CDR3: TGTGCCAGCGGCGGGAGACTGCTGTTCTTC.

V gene TRBV14 combines with J gene TRBJ1-1; no definite D call. The CDR3 sequence is 15 residues long. Trimming left V 6 bases short and J 1 base short, with 15 bases between. Germline-derived CDR1 and CDR2 are SGHDN and FVKESK. CDR3 nucleotide sequence: TGTGCCAGCAGTCGTACGGCCAGCTCGAACACTGAAGCTTTCTTT. It yields the protein CASSRTASSNTEAFF.